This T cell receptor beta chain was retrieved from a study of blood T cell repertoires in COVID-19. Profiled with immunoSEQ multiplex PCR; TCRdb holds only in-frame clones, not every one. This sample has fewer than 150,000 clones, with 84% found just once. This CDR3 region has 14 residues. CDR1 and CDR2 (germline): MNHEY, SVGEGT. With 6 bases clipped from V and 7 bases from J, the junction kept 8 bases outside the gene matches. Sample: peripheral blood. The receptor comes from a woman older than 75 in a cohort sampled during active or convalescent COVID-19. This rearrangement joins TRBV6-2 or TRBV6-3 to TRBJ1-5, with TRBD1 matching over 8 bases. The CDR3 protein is CASSLTGGVQPQHF. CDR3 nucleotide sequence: TGTGCCAGCAGCCTCACAGGGGGGGTGCAGCCCCAGCATTTT.